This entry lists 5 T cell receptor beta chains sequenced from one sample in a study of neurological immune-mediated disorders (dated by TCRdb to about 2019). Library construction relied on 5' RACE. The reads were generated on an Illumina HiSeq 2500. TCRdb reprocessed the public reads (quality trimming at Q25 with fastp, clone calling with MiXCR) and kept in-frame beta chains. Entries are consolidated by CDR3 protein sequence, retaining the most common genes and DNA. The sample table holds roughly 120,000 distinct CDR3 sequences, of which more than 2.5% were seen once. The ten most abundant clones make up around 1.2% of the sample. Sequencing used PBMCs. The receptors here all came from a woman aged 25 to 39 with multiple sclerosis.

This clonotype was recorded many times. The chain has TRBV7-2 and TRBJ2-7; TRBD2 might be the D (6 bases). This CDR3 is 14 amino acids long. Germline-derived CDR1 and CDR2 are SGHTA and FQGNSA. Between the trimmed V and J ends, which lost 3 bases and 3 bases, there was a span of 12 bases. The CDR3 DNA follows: TGTGCCAGCAGCTTCCAGGAGGGGATCTACGAGCAGTACTTC. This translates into CASSFQEGIYEQYF. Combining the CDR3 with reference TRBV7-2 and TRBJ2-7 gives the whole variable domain GAGVSQSPSNKVTEKGKDVELRCDPISGHTALYWYRQSLGQGLEFLIYFQGNSAPDKSGLPSDRFSAERTGGSVSTLTIQRTQQEDSAVYLCASSFQEGIYEQYFGPGTRLTVT.

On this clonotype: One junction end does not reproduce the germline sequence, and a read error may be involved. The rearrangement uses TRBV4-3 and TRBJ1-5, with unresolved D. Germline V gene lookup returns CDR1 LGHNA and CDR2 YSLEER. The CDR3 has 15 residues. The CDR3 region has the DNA TGCGCCAGCAGCCAAGATCCGGGTAGCAATCAGCACCAGCATTTT. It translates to CASSQDPGSNQHQHF.

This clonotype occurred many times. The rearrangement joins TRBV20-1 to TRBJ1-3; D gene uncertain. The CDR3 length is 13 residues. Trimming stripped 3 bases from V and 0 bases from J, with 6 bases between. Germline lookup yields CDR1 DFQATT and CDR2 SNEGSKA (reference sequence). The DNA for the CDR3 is TGCAGTGCTAGTACCAGCTCTGGAAACACCATATATTTT. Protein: CSASTSSGNTIYF.

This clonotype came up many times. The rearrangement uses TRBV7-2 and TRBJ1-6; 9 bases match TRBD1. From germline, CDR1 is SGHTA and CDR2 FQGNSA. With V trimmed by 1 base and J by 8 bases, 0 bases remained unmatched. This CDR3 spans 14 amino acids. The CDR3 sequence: CASSLGDRDSPLHF. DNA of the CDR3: TGTGCCAGCAGCTTAGGGGACAGGGATTCACCCCTCCACTTT.

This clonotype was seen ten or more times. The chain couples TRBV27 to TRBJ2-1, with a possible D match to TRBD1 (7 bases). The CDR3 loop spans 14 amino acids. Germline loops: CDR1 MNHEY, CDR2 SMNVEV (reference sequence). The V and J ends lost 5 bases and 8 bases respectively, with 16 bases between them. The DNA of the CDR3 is TGTGCCAGCAGTCCCCTGGAGGGGGCGGATGAGCAGTTCTTC. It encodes CASSPLEGADEQFF.